The TCR beta chain under discussion was sequenced for a study of T cell changes during pregnancy in multiple sclerosis. V was pared by 5 bases and J by 2 bases, with 11 bases between. This CDR3 is 14 amino acids long. The germline gives CDR1 MNHEY, CDR2 SVGAGI. TCRdb's table, derived via immunoSEQ multiplex PCR, lists solely in-frame clones and lacks some. The table shows about 110,000 clones, with about 90% occurring only once. The sequence was collected from a female donor with multiple sclerosis, enrolled in a pregnancy study. Sequenced material: peripheral blood, taken before pregnancy. The chain has TRBV6-5 and TRBJ2-3, with D possibly being TRBD1 (6 bases). CDR3 nucleotide sequence: TGTGCCAGCAGTCAGGGGTTCCCCACAGATACGCAGTATTTT. Its protein product is CASSQGFPTDTQYF.